The rows below give T cell receptor beta chains drawn from one sample of a study of blood T cell repertoires in COVID-19. Using immunoSEQ multiplex PCR, the repertoire was profiled, and TCRdb retains in-frame clones only, with some absent. The table shows approximately 60,000 clones, with 82% occurring only once. Sequenced sample: peripheral blood. The receptors were sampled from an older woman with acute or convalescent COVID-19. Each CDR3 is given with its conserved first and last residue. D genes are given only for firm matches. The size entry is marked missing in some rows and otherwise reads once, few, many or a size class.

clone_size	v_call	j_call	d_call	cdr3_nt	cdr3_aa
.	TRBV11-2	TRBJ2-7	.	TGTGCCAGCGGGCGAGACGGCCCCTACGAGCAGTACTTC	CASGRDGPYEQYF
.	TRBV10-3	TRBJ2-1	TRBD2	TGTGCCATCAAAGCGGGGGGCCGACTTGCCCAGTTCTTC	CAIKAGGRLAQFF
.	TRBV4-2	TRBJ1-1	TRBD1	TGTGCCAGCAGCCAAGGAGACAGGGTCGCTTTCTTT	CASSQGDRVAFF
.	TRBV2	TRBJ2-1	TRBD1	TGTGCCAGCAGCCGCGACAGGGGGCGAGGTGAGCAGTTCTTC	CASSRDRGRGEQFF
few	TRBV6-2/TRBV6-3	TRBJ2-7	TRBD1	TGTGCCAGCAGTACCGGGACAGGGGGCGAGCAGTACTTC	CASSTGTGGEQYF
.	TRBV3-1/TRBV3-2	TRBJ1-5	.	TGTGCCAGCAGCCCCGGGGGGGGGAACCAGCCCCAGCATTTT	CASSPGGGNQPQHF
.	TRBV7-3	TRBJ2-3	.	TGTGCCAGCAGTTTAGACAGAGGAGATACGCAGTATTTT	CASSLDRGDTQYF
.	TRBV7-6	TRBJ2-1	.	TGTGCCAGCAGCTTAGGGTCGGGGGACTCCTACAATGAGCAGTTCTTC	CASSLGSGDSYNEQFF
.	TRBV13	TRBJ2-6	.	TGTGCCAGCAGACCCGGACTCAAAGACTCTGGGGCCAACGTCCTGACTTTC	CASRPGLKDSGANVLTF
.	TRBV24-1	TRBJ2-5	TRBD1	TGTGCCACCAGTGAGCCGGACAGGCCGGAGACCCAGTACTTC	CATSEPDRPETQYF
.	TRBV29-1	TRBJ2-7	TRBD1	TGCAGCGTGAACCGCGGGACAGGGGGCCACGAGCAGTACTTC	CSVNRGTGGHEQYF
.	TRBV11-2	TRBJ1-1	.	TGTGCCAGCAGCGTCGACAGGAACACTGAAGCTTTCTTT	CASSVDRNTEAFF
.	TRBV11-2	TRBJ2-3	.	TGTGCCAGCAGCTTAGACCGGGAGACGCAGTATTTT	CASSLDRETQYF
few	TRBV27	TRBJ1-1	.	TGTGCCAGCAAAATGGGAGAGTTGAACACTGAAGCTTTCTTT	CASKMGELNTEAFF
.	TRBV3-1/TRBV3-2	TRBJ1-5	.	TGTGCCAGCAGCCAATCAGGGGCCCAGCCCCAGCATTTT	CASSQSGAQPQHF
.	TRBV24-1	TRBJ1-1	TRBD1	TGTGCCACCAGTGAGGGACAGAAAACTTTCTTT	CATSEGQKTFF
.	TRBV7-2	TRBJ1-5	.	TGTGCCAGCAGCTTAGCTGGCGGGGACCAGCCCCAGCATTTT	CASSLAGGDQPQHF
once	TRBV10-1	TRBJ2-7	.	TGCGCCAGGATCCAGGGCTGCGAGCAGTACTTC	CARIQGCEQYF
.	TRBV25-1	TRBJ2-7	.	TGTGCCAGCAGACCAAGGACAGCCGTCTACGAGCAGTACTTC	CASRPRTAVYEQYF
.	TRBV29-1	TRBJ2-5	.	TGCAGCGTGGGGTACGCGGGCTCGGAGACCCAGTACTTC	CSVGYAGSETQYF
.	TRBV6-5	TRBJ1-1	TRBD1	TGTGCCAGCACCAGAGGGGGCATGAACACTGAAGCTTTCTTT	CASTRGGMNTEAFF
few	TRBV5-1	TRBJ1-2	.	TGCGCCAGCAGCCCAAGGGACACCTCCTATGGCTACACCTTC	CASSPRDTSYGYTF
.	TRBV2	TRBJ1-1	.	TGTGCCAGCAGGGCAGGGACTGAAGCTTTCTTT	CASRAGTEAFF
.	TRBV30	TRBJ1-2	.	TGTGCCTGGACACACTCCCGGGGTTATGGCTACACCTTC	CAWTHSRGYGYTF
.	TRBV7-2	TRBJ2-3	.	TGTGCCAGCAGCCTCGGGCGGGGCACAGATACGCAGTATTTT	CASSLGRGTDTQYF
.	TRBV5-1	TRBJ2-6	.	TGCGCCAGCAGCATAGACATCTCTGGGGCCAACGTCCTGACTTTC	CASSIDISGANVLTF
.	TRBV6-5	TRBJ1-5	.	TGTGCCAGCATGGATTCTGCGGGATATCAGCCCCAGCATTTT	CASMDSAGYQPQHF
once	TRBV27	TRBJ1-2	TRBD1	TGTGCCAGCAGTGCCCGACAGGGGGACTATGGCTACACCTTC	CASSARQGDYGYTF
.	TRBV29-1	TRBJ1-2	TRBD1	TGCAGCGTTGACATAGGGGACAGGGAGGACTATGGCTACACCTTC	CSVDIGDREDYGYTF
.	TRBV10-3	TRBJ1-2	TRBD1	TGTGCCATCAGTTTTTCTCAGGGGGCGAACGGCTACACCTTC	CAISFSQGANGYTF
.	TRBV12-3/TRBV12-4	TRBJ2-3	TRBD2	TGTGCCAGCAGTGGGACTAGTAGAGATACGCAGTATTTT	CASSGTSRDTQYF
once	TRBV3-1/TRBV3-2	TRBJ2-1	.	TGTGCCAGCAGCCAAGATCGGCGGCAGGGGCTTAACAATGAGCAGTTCTTC	CASSQDRRQGLNNEQFF
.	TRBV7-2	TRBJ2-1	TRBD2	TGTGCCAGCAGCTCACGCCCCCCGGGACTAGCGGACAATGAGCAGTTCTTC	CASSSRPPGLADNEQFF
.	TRBV11-1	TRBJ1-2	TRBD1	TGTGCCAGCAGCCCCCAGGGGGTGTCCTATGGGGGCTACACCTTC	CASSPQGVSYGGYTF
few	TRBV19	TRBJ2-1	.	TGTGCCAGTCAGAGCGGCCGAGTGAATGAGCAGTTCTTC	CASQSGRVNEQFF
.	TRBV18	TRBJ1-1	.	TGTGCCAGCTCACCACCAGTGACAGGAGTGAACACTGAAGCTTTCTTT	CASSPPVTGVNTEAFF
.	TRBV18	TRBJ1-1	.	TGTGCCAGCTCACCACCCAAGGGGCGGGCTTTCTTT	CASSPPKGRAFF